This T cell receptor beta chain was retrieved from a study of stem cell transplantation in POMP-related autoinflammatory disease. Overall study: The study hypothesized thymoproteasome defects skew the TRB repertoire via impaired CD8+ selection.

Assay: immunoSEQ multiplex PCR; the TCRdb copy retains only in-frame clones and omits some. The data show some 68,000 clones, with under 95% seen just once and more than 0.55% held by the top ten. CDR1 and CDR2 (germline): KGHSH, LQKENI. The V gene lost 1 base and the J gene lost 5 bases, with 9 bases spanning the gap. CDR3 length: 15 amino acids. The sample was CD4+ T cells from PBMCs, taken after stem cell transplantation. V gene TRBV18 combines with J gene TRBJ1-6; D is perhaps TRBD1 (6 bases). This receptor was identified in a human patient with POMP-related autoinflammation and immune dysregulation (PRAID). The graft donor may have contributed some T cells. Here the CDR3 reads CASSPQGHNNSPLHF. For the CDR3, the DNA is TGTGCCAGCTCACCACAGGGACATAATAATTCACCCCTCCACTTT.